This T cell receptor beta chain was identified during a study of blood T cell repertoires in COVID-19. Study as a whole: The study drew acute and convalescent COVID-19 samples from the United States, Italy and Spain. T cells, B-cell-depleted T cells, or PBMCs provided the cDNA or gDNA that served as material.

V trimming: 5 bases; J trimming: 2 bases; junction bases outside the gene matches: 7. This CDR3 is built from 16 residues. The germline V gene encodes CDR1 KGHDR and CDR2 SFDVKD. Original processing methods: Estimation of nucleated cell counts was performed using reference gene primer amplification. Only in-frame clones appear in the TCRdb table, and some are missing; sequencing was by immunoSEQ multiplex PCR. The DNA was the basis for D and trimming; V, J and clone size are from that table. The sample lists approximately 100,000 clones; 91% were seen once. The sequencing input was peripheral blood. The TCR sequence derives from a man aged 55 to 69 with acute or convalescent COVID-19. The chain uses TRBV24-1 and TRBJ2-5, with TRBD1 matching 10 bases. DNA of the CDR3: TGTGCCACCAGTGGCGCCGCGGGACAGGGGCAAGAGACCCAGTACTTC. Amino acids: CATSGAAGQGQETQYF.